These 5 T cell receptor beta chains share one sample of origin, sequenced in a study of monozygotic twins with inflammatory bowel disease. Using the 5' RACE reads, TCRdb records one entry per CDR3 protein without DNA. The sample data list 110,000 to 150,000 distinct CDR3 sequences. Sequencing was done on a sample of blood. The receptors were sampled from a human donor with ulcerative colitis or Crohn's disease, or a healthy co-twin of an affected twin (not recorded which).

V and J are TRBV5-8 and TRBJ2-7. CDR3 length equals 15 residues. Germline CDR1 SGHTS, CDR2 YDEGEE. The CDR3 reads CASSSVSDGAYEQYF.

CDR3 sequence: CASSVESGIGYTF. The rearrangement joins TRBV9 to TRBJ1-2; checking the TCRdb D call of TRBD1 is not possible without DNA. The CDR3 loop spans 13 amino acids. In germline, CDR1 is SGDLS, CDR2 YYNGEE.

The chain links TRBV5-1 to TRBJ1-1. Looked up from germline, CDR1 is SGHRS and CDR2 is YFSETQ. The CDR3 runs 14 residues. Here the CDR3 reads CASSGRTGNTEAFF.

The rearrangement joins TRBV10-1 to TRBJ2-1; without DNA, the TCRdb call of TRBD1 cannot be checked. Per the germline V gene, CDR1 is WNHNN and CDR2 is SYGVQD (reference sequence). CDR3 length equals 14 residues. The CDR3 loop is CASSESGGRGEQFF.

This rearrangement joins TRBV7-6 to TRBJ2-5; the D call of TRBD1 rests on TCRdb alone, since no DNA is present to check it. The CDR3 sequence is 15 residues long. Per germline, CDR1 SGHVS and CDR2 FNYEAQ. The CDR3 loop is CASSLSGGPQETQYF. The whole variable domain, remainder taken from reference TRBV7-6 and TRBJ2-5, is GAGVSQSPRYKVTKRGQDVALRCDPISGHVSLYWYRQALGQGPEFLTYFNYEAQQDKSGLPNDRFSAERPEGSISTLTIQRTEQRDSAMYRCASSLSGGPQETQYFGPGTRLLVL.